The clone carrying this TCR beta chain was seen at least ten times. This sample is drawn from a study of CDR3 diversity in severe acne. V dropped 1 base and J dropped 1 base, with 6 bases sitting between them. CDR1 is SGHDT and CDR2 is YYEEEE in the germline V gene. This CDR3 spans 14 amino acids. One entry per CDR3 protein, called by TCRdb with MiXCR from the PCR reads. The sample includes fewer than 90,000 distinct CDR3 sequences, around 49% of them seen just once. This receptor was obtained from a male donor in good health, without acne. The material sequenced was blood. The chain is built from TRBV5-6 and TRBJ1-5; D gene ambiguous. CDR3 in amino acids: CASSLTGSNQPQHF. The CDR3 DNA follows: TGTGCCAGCAGCTTGACCGGGAGCAATCAGCCCCAGCATTTT.